This entry concerns a single T cell receptor beta chain. Its antigen is unknown. cDNA reverse transcribed from extracted RNA served as the sequencing template. Assay used: immunoSEQ multiplex PCR; TCRdb lists only in-frame clones, some missing. This table has about 150,000 clones, nearly 55% appearing once. This sample is drawn from a study of CD8+ T cells in alopecia areata. Described treatment: oral pan-JAK inhibitor, 5-10 mg twice daily. Study findings and constraints: Scalp clonality and expanded CD8+ clones among the top 100 were significantly decreased by tofacitinib. More clonal than normal scalp was lesional scalp, particularly alopecia totalis/universalis.

The germline CDR1 and CDR2 sequences are GTSNPN and SVGIG (reference sequence). CDR3 size: 12 residues. The germline V and J ends were trimmed by 5 bases and 6 bases, with 11 bases remaining between them. The chain links TRBV30 to TRBJ1-5; D not certain. Sequencing was performed on CD8+ T cells sorted from blood, taken at week 4, from a patient treated with tofacitinib. The receptor was derived from a human donor with alopecia areata. CDR3 sequence (DNA): TGTGCCTGGTGTATCGGAGGTCAGCCCCAGCATTTT. This encodes CAWCIGGQPQHF.